A single sample is the source of the 24 T cell receptor beta chains below, sequenced in a study of blood T cell repertoires in COVID-19. Clones were read by immunoSEQ multiplex PCR, and TCRdb kept only the in-frame ones, dropping some. The repertoire holds 190,000 or so clones, 75% to 85% seen once, with over 9.5% in the top ten. The sequenced sample consisted of PBMCs or T cells enriched from blood (not recorded which). The source of these receptors is a man aged 35-49 years who had recovered from COVID-19.

The genes are TRBV18 and TRBJ1-5; unclear D gene. CDR1 and CDR2 (germline): KGHSH, LQKENI. CDR3 length: 15 amino acids. The V end lost 2 bases, the J end lost 5 bases, and 13 bases lay between the germline ends. DNA of the CDR3: TGTGCCAGCTCACCAGGGCAAAGGGAGGATCAGCCCCAGCATTTT. Its protein product is CASSPGQREDQPQHF.

This chain links TRBV18 with TRBJ1-4, with no clear D. Germline values: CDR1 KGHSH, CDR2 LQKENI. The V end was cut by 0 bases, the J end by 8 bases, with 7 bases between. CDR3 length: 13 amino acids. The CDR3 here is CASSPPGGEKLFF. Here the CDR3 DNA reads TGTGCCAGCTCACCACCGGGAGGAGAAAAACTGTTTTTT.

This clone was counted once. CDR3 in DNA: TGTGCCAGCCGACAGCTCCCTTACTCTGGAAACACCATATATTTT. Amino acid sequence: CASRQLPYSGNTIYF. The chain recombines TRBV19 with TRBJ1-3; TRBD1 is a possible D gene (5 bases). Trimming took 9 bases from V and 0 from J, leaving 15 bases between them. In germline, CDR1 is LNHDA, CDR2 SQIVND (reference sequence). This CDR3 has 15 residues.

This clone has only one observation. V usage is TRBV11-2 and J usage is TRBJ2-7, with unresolved D. The CDR3 runs 13 residues. Germline lookup yields CDR1 SGHAT and CDR2 FQNNGV. Trimming took off 5 bases at V and 2 bases at J, with 10 bases between the two ends. The CDR3 here is CASSLSFPYEQYF. CDR3 coding DNA: TGTGCCAGCAGCCTCAGTTTCCCCTACGAGCAGTACTTC.

The chain couples TRBV28 to TRBJ1-2, with 8 bases identical to TRBD1. V gave up 8 bases and J gave up 5 bases; unmatched junction bases: 10. The CDR3 totals 14 residues. CDR1 is MDHEN, CDR2 SYDVKM, per germline. CDR3: CASLSVRTGYGYTF. For the CDR3, the DNA is TGTGCCAGCCTGTCCGTTCGGACAGGGTATGGCTACACCTTC.

This chain links TRBV7-9 with TRBJ1-1; no clear D. The V gene lost 5 bases and the J gene lost 5 bases, with 9 bases spanning the gap. The CDR3 contains 12 residues. Germline V gene data show CDR1 as SEHNR and CDR2 as FQNEAQ (reference sequence). CDR3 region: CASSGRTTEAFF. DNA of the CDR3: TGTGCCAGCAGCGGGAGAACGACTGAAGCTTTCTTT.

This clone was detected only a few times. The chain links TRBV3-1 (or the pseudogene TRBV3-2) to TRBJ1-1, with D hard to call. CDR3 size: 13 residues. Germline values: CDR1 LGHDT, CDR2 YNNKEL (reference sequence). The V end lost 2 bases, the J end lost 3 bases, and 7 bases lay between the germline ends. This chain's CDR3 is CASSQSEHTEAFF. CDR3 DNA: TGTGCCAGCAGCCAATCCGAGCACACTGAAGCTTTCTTT.

The V gene is TRBV5-5, the J gene TRBJ2-3; TRBD2 agrees at 7 bases. The junction had 13 bases not matched to a gene; V was cut back by 4 bases and J by 5 bases. The CDR3 runs 16 residues. Germline lookup yields CDR1 SGHKS and CDR2 YYEKEE (reference sequence). CDR3 region: CASSPGLGEGRDTQYF. The CDR3 DNA reads as TGTGCCAGCAGCCCCGGTTTGGGGGAGGGCCGAGATACGCAGTATTTT.

The chain has TRBV7-2 and TRBJ1-1, with D maybe TRBD1 (6 bases). V lost 3 bases to trimming and J lost 4 bases, with 9 bases between them. This CDR3 region has 13 residues. Germline V CDR1 and CDR2: SGHTA, FQGNSA. In DNA form, the CDR3 reads TGTGCCAGCAGCTTGGACAGAACCACTGAAGCTTTCTTT. Its protein is CASSLDRTTEAFF.

The chain carries TRBV4-1 and TRBJ2-3; TRBD1 matches 7 bases. This CDR3 has 15 residues. Germline V gene lookup returns CDR1 MGHRA and CDR2 YSYEKL. V lost 5 bases, J lost 3 bases, and 8 bases stayed unmatched. The CDR3, as DNA: TGCGCCAGCAGCTACGGGACAGAGGAGACAGATACGCAGTATTTT. Its translation: CASSYGTEETDTQYF.

The chain is built from TRBV7-9 and TRBJ2-7; 14 nucleotides line up with TRBD2. Germline CDR1 SEHNR, CDR2 FQNEAQ (reference sequence). The CDR3 is 19 residues long. The J segment lost 5 bases and the V segment lost 4 bases, leaving 16 bases of the junction unmatched. The CDR3 loop is CASSSNLGLAGAVDHEQYF. The CDR3 bases are TGTGCCAGCAGCTCGAACTTGGGACTAGCGGGAGCAGTAGACCACGAGCAGTACTTC.

There are a few counts of this clone. The chain is built from TRBV9 and TRBJ2-2; TRBD2 might be the D (6 bases). Between the trimmed V and J ends, which lost 6 bases and 2 bases, there was a span of 17 bases. Germline V gives CDR1 SGDLS, CDR2 YYNGEE. This CDR3 contains 16 residues. The chain's CDR3 is CASTLSVAENTGELFF. DNA of the CDR3: TGTGCCAGCACCTTAAGCGTAGCGGAAAACACCGGGGAGCTGTTTTTT.

This clone was counted only a few times. The chain links TRBV5-4 to TRBJ1-3, with 7 bases fitting TRBD1. The CDR3 sequence is 16 residues long. Germline values: CDR1 SGHNT, CDR2 YYREEE (reference sequence). The junction had 10 bases not matched to a gene; V was cut back by 3 bases and J by 4 bases. CDR3 sequence: CASSSQTGEIGNTIYF. The CDR3 DNA follows: TGTGCCAGCAGCTCCCAAACAGGGGAAATAGGAAACACCATATATTTT.

The chain links TRBV20-1 to TRBJ2-1; D possibly corresponds to TRBD1 (5 bases). Germline assignment: CDR1 DFQATT and CDR2 SNEGSKA (reference sequence). V was clipped by 3 bases and J by 4 bases, with 19 bases between them. The CDR3 sequence is 16 residues long. The CDR3 reads CSASTQGTRLYNEQFF. The CDR3 bases are TGCAGTGCTAGTACCCAGGGTACAAGGCTATACAATGAGCAGTTCTTC.

The chain joins TRBV29-1 to TRBJ2-4, with TRBD2 as a possible D gene (5 bases). Germline CDR1 SQVTM, CDR2 ANQGSEA. CDR3 length: 13 residues. Trimming stripped 6 bases from V and 5 bases from J, with 14 bases between. CDR3 DNA: TGCAGCGTCGAGGGCAACAGCCAAAACATTCAGTACTTC. As protein: CSVEGNSQNIQYF.

This clone came up a few times. The chain recombines TRBV4-2 with TRBJ2-1; the match to TRBD2 covers 9 bases. Looked up from germline, CDR1 is LGHNA and CDR2 is YNFKEQ. The V gene end was trimmed by 3 bases and the J gene end by 0 bases; junction bases not matched to a gene: 3. The CDR3 loop spans 16 amino acids. CDR3 sequence reads: CASSQPSGTSYNEQFF. CDR3 coding DNA: TGTGCCAGCAGCCAGCCTAGCGGGACCTCCTACAATGAGCAGTTCTTC.

This chain links TRBV28 with TRBJ1-5; D perhaps matches TRBD1 (6 bases). CDR1 is MDHEN and CDR2 is SYDVKM in the germline V gene. There are 13 residues in the CDR3. V lost 8 bases, J lost 1 base, and 9 bases lay in between. The CDR3, as DNA: TGTGCCAGCCTACAGGGAAGCAATCAGCCCCAGCATTTT. This sequence encodes CASLQGSNQPQHF. The variable domain in full, with the rest retrieved from reference TRBV28 and TRBJ1-5, is DVKVTQSSRYLVKRTGEKVFLECVQDMDHENMFWYRQDPGLGLRLIYFSYDVKMKEKGDIPEGYSVSREKKERFSLILESASTNQTSMYLCASLQGSNQPQHFGDGTRLSIL.

This chain's CDR3 is CASSLGQQGSNQPQHF. Written as DNA, the CDR3 is TGTGCCAGCTCACTAGGACAGCAAGGTAGCAATCAGCCCCAGCATTTT. The chain carries TRBV18 and TRBJ1-5; weak D call: TRBD1 (6 bases). The germline gives CDR1 KGHSH, CDR2 LQKENI. V was trimmed by 4 bases and J by 0 bases, leaving 13 bases between them. There are 16 residues in the CDR3. The whole variable domain, remainder taken from reference TRBV18 and TRBJ1-5, is NAGVMQNPRHLVRRRGQEARLRCSPMKGHSHVYWYRQLPEEGLKFMVYLQKENIIDESGMPKERFSAEFPKEGPSILRIQQVVRGDSAAYFCASSLGQQGSNQPQHFGDGTRLSIL.

The chain has TRBV7-9 and TRBJ2-1, with 11 bases that match TRBD2. The ends lost 5 bases at V and 4 bases at J; junction bases unmatched: 7. Germline CDR1 SEHNR, CDR2 FQNEAQ (reference sequence). CDR3 length: 16 residues. CDR3: CASSPATSGAYNEQFF. The CDR3 nucleotides read TGTGCCAGCAGCCCAGCGACTAGCGGGGCTTACAATGAGCAGTTCTTC.

By share, this clone ranks as medium-sized. This chain joins TRBV27 and TRBJ2-7; possible D gene TRBD2, 6 bases. The CDR3 contains 14 residues. The V gene's germline CDR1 is MNHEY and CDR2 SMNVEV (reference sequence). Trimming cost V 8 bases and J 1 base, with 15 bases left between them. CDR3 DNA: TGTGCCAGCGGATCGGGGAGGAGGTCCTACGAGCAGTACGTC. As protein: CASGSGRRSYEQYV.

The chain is built from TRBV7-3 and TRBJ2-3, with 10 nucleotides matching TRBD2. The CDR3 runs to 16 residues. J lost 6 bases, V lost 5 bases, and 11 bases had no gene match. Germline V gene data show CDR1 as SGHTA and CDR2 as FQGTGA. This CDR3 reads CASSPNRAGGLDTQYF. The CDR3 DNA follows: TGTGCCAGCAGCCCAAACAGAGCGGGAGGGCTCGATACGCAGTATTTT.

The V and J genes are TRBV3-1 (or the pseudogene TRBV3-2) and TRBJ1-5; 9 bases are a match to TRBD1. Germline V gives CDR1 LGHDT, CDR2 YNNKEL (reference sequence). This CDR3 is built from 14 residues. The V segment lost 5 bases and the J segment 7 bases; nucleotides outside the gene matches: 6. The CDR3 DNA is TGTGCCAGCAGCTATGGGACAGGGAGACAGCCCCAGCATTTT. Protein product: CASSYGTGRQPQHF.

Of note for this clone: This sample includes further DNA sequences coding for the same CDR3. J is TRBJ2-2 and V is TRBV4-3; D gene uncertain. Trimming removed 0 bases at V and 5 bases at J, with 7 bases between. The CDR3 contains 14 residues. The germline V gene has CDR1 LGHNA and CDR2 YSLEER. CDR3 in amino acids: CASSQDRVTGELFF. The DNA of the CDR3 is TGCGCCAGCAGCCAAGATCGGGTGACCGGGGAGCTGTTTTTT.

The CDR3 is CASGFPLGQGGNEQFF. The DNA of the CDR3 is TGTGCTAGTGGTTTCCCGTTGGGACAGGGAGGCAATGAGCAGTTCTTC. The chain uses TRBV12-5 and TRBJ2-1; 9 bases map to TRBD1. Trimming took 3 bases from V and 6 from J; bases not matched to a gene: 9. Per the germline V gene, CDR1 is LGHNT and CDR2 is FRNRAP. The CDR3 totals 16 residues. Combining the CDR3 with reference TRBV12-5 and TRBJ2-1 gives the whole variable domain DARVTQTPRHKVTEMGQEVTMRCQPILGHNTVFWYRQTMMQGLELLAYFRNRAPLDDSGMPKDRFSAEMPDATLATLKIQPSEPRDSAVYFCASGFPLGQGGNEQFFGPGTRLTVL.